A selection of T cell receptor beta chains follows, all from one sample in a study of tissue T cells after allogeneic stem cell transplantation. Some clones are missing from TCRdb's copy, which holds only in-frame ones; the method was immunoSEQ multiplex PCR. This table holds 5,000 or so clones, around 70% found once. The sample here was duodenal tissue, taken at autopsy. These TCRs come from a female patient between 18 and 50 years old with steroid-refractory graft-versus-host disease after an allogeneic stem cell transplant. Part of the T cell pool may stem from the graft donor. The CDR3 runs from the conserved cysteine through the conserved F or W. D genes are given only for firm matches. Clone size is not always given. Where it is, it says once, few, many or a class for expanded clones.

len	v_gene	abundance	d_gene	j_gene	CDR3nt	CDR3aa
18	TRBV5-1	-	TRBD2	TRBJ2-3	TGCGCCAGCAGCTTGAAACGGGGGGGCCGGCCGGACACAGATACGCAGTATTTT	CASSLKRGGRPDTDTQYF
17	TRBV5-1	-	-	TRBJ2-1	TGCGCCAGCAGCTTGATGGCACTTAAGAGCTCCTACAATGAGCAGTTCTTC	CASSLMALKSSYNEQFF
12	TRBV5-1	-	-	TRBJ1-1	TGCGCCAGCAGCTTGGGGGACACTGAAGCTTTCTTT	CASSLGDTEAFF
12	TRBV4-2	-	-	TRBJ2-7	TGTGCCAGCAGCCAACAAGGCTGTGAGCAGTACTTC	CASSQQGCEQYF
12	TRBV28	once	-	TRBJ2-1	TGTGCCAGCAGTTACCCGACCCGGAGGCAGTTCTTC	CASSYPTRRQFF
15	TRBV19	-	-	TRBJ1-3	TGTGCCAGTAGTATCAACAGGGACTCTGGAAACACCATATATTTT	CASSINRDSGNTIYF
13	TRBV9	-	-	TRBJ1-3	TGTGCCAGCAGCTCCCGCACTGGAAACACCATATATTTT	CASSSRTGNTIYF
14	TRBV5-6	-	-	TRBJ1-2	TGTGCCAGCAGCTTGGGCGCCGCGTACTATGGCTACACCTTC	CASSLGAAYYGYTF
15	TRBV29-1	-	TRBD2	TRBJ2-7	TGCAGCGTCCAGGGGCTAGCGGGAGACTTTTACGAGCAGTACTTC	CSVQGLAGDFYEQYF
15	TRBV25-1	-	-	TRBJ2-7	TGTGCCAGCAGTTTTGGCTCGGGACTCCCCTACGAGCAGTACTTC	CASSFGSGLPYEQYF
14	TRBV5-1	-	-	TRBJ1-1	TGCGCCAGCAGCTTTTCCGGGGGCGGCACTGAAGCTTTCTTT	CASSFSGGGTEAFF
12	TRBV9	-	TRBD1	TRBJ1-6	TGTGCCAGCAGCGGACAGGGCTCACCCCTCCACTTT	CASSGQGSPLHF
16	TRBV27	few	-	TRBJ1-6	TGTGCCAGCAGCCCCTTCCCTGGGCGGATAAATTCACCCCTCCACTTT	CASSPFPGRINSPLHF
14	TRBV27	-	-	TRBJ2-7	TGTGCCAGCAGTTCCAGACTGGCCTCCTACGAGCAGTACTTC	CASSSRLASYEQYF
14	TRBV6-5	-	-	TRBJ1-1	TGTGCCAGCAGTTTTCAGGGCATGAACACTGAAGCTTTCTTT	CASSFQGMNTEAFF
14	TRBV5-1	-	TRBD2	TRBJ2-7	TGCGCCAGCCGGAAGCGGGAGAAAACCTACGAGCAGTACTTC	CASRKREKTYEQYF
13	TRBV18	-	-	TRBJ2-4	TGTGCCAGCTCACCAAATACGAGGGACATTCAGTACTTC	CASSPNTRDIQYF
14	TRBV5-6	few	-	TRBJ2-7	TGTGCCAGCAGCTTGCGGCAGGGGTTGAACGAGCAGTACTTC	CASSLRQGLNEQYF
19	TRBV2	-	-	TRBJ2-7	TGTGCCAGCAGTGAAGCGCTATCACCCTTTAGCCTCAACCTTTACGAGCAGTACTTC	CASSEALSPFSLNLYEQYF
14	TRBV10-1	-	-	TRBJ2-7	TGCGCCAGCAGTCCGCGCAGGGGAACCTACGAGCAGTACTTC	CASSPRRGTYEQYF
15	TRBV7-2	-	-	TRBJ1-3	TGTGCCAGCAGATCAGGACTGTACTCTGGAAACACCATATATTTT	CASRSGLYSGNTIYF
15	TRBV5-6	-	-	TRBJ2-1	TGTGCCAGCAGCGACCAGCAGTTGGGACACAATGAGCAGTTCTTC	CASSDQQLGHNEQFF